This T cell receptor beta chain was documented in a study of T cell responses to AZD1222 COVID-19 vaccine. Overall study results and limits: The peak T cell response came first, and repertoires were sampled only after it. Donors were largely white British and mainly female; clonal diversity was possibly underestimated. Only a handful of individuals given AZD1222 were seropositive at baseline.

There are 12 residues in the CDR3. V was shortened by 7 bases and J by 5 bases, with 10 bases between the two germline ends. A single count supports this clone. The antigen is undetermined. Only in-frame clones appear in the TCRdb table, and some are missing; sequencing was by immunoSEQ multiplex PCR. The sample consists of about 110,000 clones, roughly 86% of them appearing once. This sequence joins TRBV12-3 or TRBV12-4 and TRBJ2-3; no clear D. This TCR was recovered from an adult in good health. Sequencing was performed on peripheral blood, taken on day 0 of AZD1222 vaccination. The CDR3 here is CASTERGDTQYF. The DNA for the CDR3 is TGTGCCAGCACCGAGAGAGGAGATACGCAGTATTTT.